This TCR beta chain stems from a study of shared clonotypes between healthy human individuals. Some clones are missing from TCRdb's copy, which holds only in-frame ones; the method was immunoSEQ multiplex PCR. The sample records hundreds of thousands of clones, around two thirds being singletons. The CDR3 consists of 15 residues. The V gene lost 3 bases and the J gene lost 3 bases, with 13 bases spanning the gap. CDR1 is MDHEN, CDR2 SYDVKM, per germline. The sequence derives from a woman aged 25-40 years in good health. The specimen was memory CD4+ T cells sorted from blood. Specified subset: CD45RA-negative fraction. The chain has TRBV28 and TRBJ2-3; D may be TRBD2 (5 bases). The CDR3 region is CASSFPTDLTDTQYF. CDR3 DNA sequence: TGTGCCAGCAGTTTCCCCACGGACTTAACAGATACGCAGTATTTT.